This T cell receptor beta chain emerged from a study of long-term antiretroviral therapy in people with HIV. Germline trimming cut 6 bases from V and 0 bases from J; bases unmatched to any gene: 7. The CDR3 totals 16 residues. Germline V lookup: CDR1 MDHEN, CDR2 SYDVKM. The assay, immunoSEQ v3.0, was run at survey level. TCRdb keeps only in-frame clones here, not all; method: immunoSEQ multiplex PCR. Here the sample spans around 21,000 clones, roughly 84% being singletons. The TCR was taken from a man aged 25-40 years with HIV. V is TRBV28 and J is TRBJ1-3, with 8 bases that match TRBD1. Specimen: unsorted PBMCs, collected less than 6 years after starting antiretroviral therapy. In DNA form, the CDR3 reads TGTGCCAGCAGAACAGGGGGAGGCTACTCTGGAAACACCATATATTTT. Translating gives CASRTGGGYSGNTIYF.